A single sample gave rise to the 32 T cell receptor beta chains below, sequenced in a study of T cells in Graves' hyperthyroidism and ophthalmopathy. The TCR beta CDR3 regions underwent amplification using RNA transcripts as the source. When the TCR CDR3 underwent first-round RT-PCR, the HTBI primer set was used. TCRdb analysed the multiplex PCR reads with MiXCR anew, one entry per CDR3 protein. The sample holds around 420,000 distinct CDR3 sequences; roughly an eighth are singletons and the top ten take 5.3%. The source material was blood. The receptors originated from a woman younger than 30 with Graves' hyperthyroidism.

This clonotype was counted a few times. The CDR3 nucleotides are TGTGCCAGCAGCGTTAGCGATGCCGGGGAGCTGTTTTTT. Amino acids: CASSVSDAGELFF. V gene TRBV11-2 combines with J gene TRBJ2-2; possible D gene TRBD2, 5 bases. CDR1 is SGHAT, CDR2 FQNNGV, per germline. CDR3 size: 13 residues. V lost 5 bases and J 6 bases, leaving 10 bases between the germline ends. Combining the CDR3 with reference TRBV11-2 and TRBJ2-2 gives the whole variable domain EAGVAQSPRYKIIEKRQSVAFWCNPISGHATLYWYQQILGQGPKLLIQFQNNGVVDDSQLPKDRFSAERLKGVDSTLKIQPAKLEDSAVYLCASSVSDAGELFFGEGSRLTVL.

This clonotype has at least ten counts. The CDR3 loop is CASSLVDSLNYEQYF. The CDR3 DNA reads as TGCGCCAGCAGCCTGGTCGACAGCCTAAACTACGAGCAGTACTTC. The rearrangement links TRBV5-1 to TRBJ2-7; D is perhaps TRBD1 (5 bases). Per the germline V gene, CDR1 is SGHRS and CDR2 is YFSETQ. V was clipped by 4 bases and J by 3 bases, with 17 bases between them. The CDR3 totals 15 residues.

V is TRBV5-6 and J is TRBJ2-2; a possible D gene is TRBD2 (5 bases). The CDR3 runs 15 residues. Germline V gives CDR1 SGHDT, CDR2 YYEEEE. V lost 1 base and J lost 2, with 9 bases in between. The CDR3 here is CASSLPGVNTGELFF. CDR3 nucleotide sequence: TGTGCCAGCAGCTTGCCCGGGGTCAACACCGGGGAGCTGTTTTTT.

The chain is built from TRBV5-8 and TRBJ2-5; D is undetermined. In germline, CDR1 is SGHTS, CDR2 YDEGEE. Trimming took off 5 bases at V and 2 bases at J, with 13 bases between the two ends. The CDR3 runs to 14 residues. As DNA, the CDR3 is TGTGCCAGCAGTTCTGGGCAGTTGCAAGAGACCCAGTACTTC. Translating it yields CASSSGQLQETQYF.

This clonotype occurred many times. This sequence joins TRBV9 and TRBJ1-1, with D unresolved. Germline lookup yields CDR1 SGDLS and CDR2 YYNGEE. V lost 0 bases and J 7 bases, leaving 13 bases between the germline ends. This CDR3 region has 14 residues. The CDR3 sequence is CASSVDMGSSEAFF. The CDR3 bases are TGTGCCAGCAGCGTAGATATGGGTTCTAGTGAAGCTTTCTTT. The full variable domain, its missing parts supplied by reference TRBV9 and TRBJ1-1, is DSGVTQTPKHLITATGQRVTLRCSPRSGDLSVYWYQQSLDQGLQFLIQYYNGEERAKGNILERFSAQQFPDLHSELNLSSLELGDSALYFCASSVDMGSSEAFFGQGTRLTVV.

This clonotype was recorded many times. This chain connects TRBV27 to TRBJ1-1; D is perhaps TRBD1 (5 bases). The CDR3 spans 16 residues. Trimming took off 0 bases at V and 5 bases at J, with 16 bases between the two ends. Germline V lookup: CDR1 MNHEY, CDR2 SMNVEV (reference sequence). Here the CDR3 reads CASSLSSPGLGTEAFF. The CDR3 bases are TGTGCCAGCAGTTTATCTAGTCCAGGGCTAGGAACTGAAGCTTTCTTT.

Ten or more counts support this clonotype. The V gene is TRBV11-2, the J gene TRBJ2-3; D unresolved. The CDR3 is made up of 13 amino acids. Germline V gene sequence: CDR1 SGHAT, CDR2 FQNNGV. V lost 4 bases to trimming and J lost 12 bases, with 17 bases between them. CDR3 nucleotide sequence: TGTGCCAGCAGCTACATCCTAGGACCCGAACAGTATTTT. Protein: CASSYILGPEQYF.

This clonotype was picked up many times. J is TRBJ2-7 and V is TRBV28; tentative D call: TRBD1 (6 bases). The CDR3 spans 13 residues. Germline V gene sequence: CDR1 MDHEN, CDR2 SYDVKM. Trimming pared 8 bases from V and 1 base from J, leaving 12 bases between. The CDR3 DNA sequence: TGTGCCAGCGTTGGGACACCTTCCTACGAGCAGTACTTC. It specifies CASVGTPSYEQYF.

This clonotype has more than one count but fewer than ten. The genes are TRBV5-1 and TRBJ2-5; TRBD2 agrees at 7 bases. The V segment lost 0 bases and the J segment 5 bases; nucleotides outside the gene matches: 13. CDR3 length equals 17 residues. Per the germline V gene, CDR1 is SGHRS and CDR2 is YFSETQ. CDR3 amino acids: CASSLASGGTLVETQYF. The CDR3 region has the DNA TGCGCCAGCAGCTTGGCCTCCGGGGGGACCTTAGTGGAGACCCAGTACTTC.

The chain has TRBV2 and TRBJ1-1; D perhaps matches TRBD1 (6 bases). Germline assignment: CDR1 SNHLY and CDR2 FYNNEI. This CDR3 is 17 amino acids long. Trimming stripped 6 bases from V and 7 bases from J, with 27 bases between. CDR3 amino acids: CASSVEGGLVGVNEAFF. In DNA form, the CDR3 reads TGTGCCAGCAGCGTAGAGGGGGGGTTGGTCGGGGTTAATGAAGCTTTCTTT.

In its sample, this clonotype was seen many times. This sequence joins TRBV24-1 and TRBJ2-1; TRBD1 aligns across 10 bases. The V gene's germline CDR1 is KGHDR and CDR2 SFDVKD. This CDR3 region has 16 residues. V trimming: 3 bases; J trimming: 8 bases; junction bases outside the gene matches: 9. CDR3 coding DNA: TGTGCCACCAGTGATCCTCCGGGACAGGGGTCAGATGAGCAGTTCTTC. It encodes CATSDPPGQGSDEQFF.

This clonotype was recorded only once. Being one base from a much bigger clone, this may be a read error. V and J are TRBV6-1 and TRBJ2-7, with 8 positions matching TRBD2. The J call may be faulty, since TRBJ2-1 better matches the DNA end. The V gene's germline CDR1 is MNHNS and CDR2 SASEGT. CDR3 size: 19 residues. CDR3 nucleotide sequence: TGTGCCAGCAGTACACAGGCGCCGGGGGGGGTAGCGGTCTCCTACGAGCAGTTCTTC. It encodes CASSTQAPGGVAVSYEQFF.

This chain joins TRBV6-1 and TRBJ1-2; 12 bases fit TRBD1. Germline V lookup: CDR1 MNHNS, CDR2 SASEGT. The CDR3 sequence is 14 residues long. V lost 6 bases, J lost 6 bases, and 5 bases stayed unmatched. CDR3 protein: CASSLGTGGHGYTF. Written as DNA, the CDR3 is TGTGCCAGCAGCCTGGGGACAGGGGGCCATGGCTACACCTTC.

This clonotype was counted ten times or more. This chain joins TRBV28 and TRBJ2-7; tentative D call: TRBD2 (6 bases). The CDR3 runs to 15 residues. V was cut by 7 bases and J by 0 bases, with 16 bases left in between. From germline, CDR1 is MDHEN and CDR2 SYDVKM. For the CDR3, the DNA is TGTGCCAGCACCATGGGGACTCATTCCTCCTACGAGCAGTACTTC. This translates into CASTMGTHSSYEQYF.

This chain uses TRBV28 with TRBJ1-2; no definite D call. CDR1 and CDR2 (germline): MDHEN, SYDVKM. This CDR3 region has 13 residues. Trimming left V 1 base short and J 4 bases short, with 7 bases between. The CDR3 reads CASSLLGVYGYTF. CDR3 bases: TGTGCCAGCAGTTTATTAGGCGTCTATGGCTACACCTTC.

The genes are TRBV11-2 and TRBJ2-1; D is perhaps TRBD2 (6 bases). From germline, CDR1 is SGHAT and CDR2 FQNNGV. The V and J ends lost 0 bases and 15 bases respectively, with 24 bases between them. CDR3 length: 16 amino acids. The CDR3 DNA is TGTGCCAGCAGCTTAGAGGTTAGCGGAACGACCACGCGCCGGTTCTTC. Translation gives CASSLEVSGTTTRRFF.

In this sample, this clonotype turned up many times. This chain links TRBV20-1 with TRBJ2-1; TRBD2 aligns across 9 bases. V dropped 7 bases and J dropped 5; count of bases not matched to a gene: 6. This CDR3 spans 13 amino acids. Germline CDR1 reads DFQATT; CDR2 reads SNEGSKA (reference sequence). CDR3 nucleotide sequence: TGCAGTGTAGCTAGCGGGACCAACAATGAGCAGTTCTTC. Translating gives CSVASGTNNEQFF.

The J gene is TRBJ1-1, the V gene TRBV18; maybe TRBD1 (5 bases). In germline, CDR1 is KGHSH, CDR2 LQKENI. The ends were cut back, 2 bases at V and 0 bases at J, with 16 bases in the middle. The CDR3 has 17 residues. DNA for the CDR3: TGTGCCAGCTCACCATGGCGTGAACAGGAAATGAACACTGAAGCTTTCTTT. Protein: CASSPWREQEMNTEAFF.

The chain is built from TRBV6-1 and TRBJ2-1; TRBD2 agrees at 7 bases. This CDR3 contains 15 residues. V shed 6 bases, J shed 3 bases, and the junction held 8 bases outside the gene matches. Germline CDR1 and CDR2: MNHNS and SASEGT. CDR3 bases: TGTGCCAGCAGCCGTACTAGCGAACGCTACAATGAGCAGTTCTTC. This sequence encodes CASSRTSERYNEQFF.

This clonotype was picked up many times. V gene TRBV9 combines with J gene TRBJ2-7; 7 bases match TRBD2. CDR1 and CDR2 (germline): SGDLS, YYNGEE. After removal of 1 base from V and 5 bases from J, the junction contained 9 bases not matched to a gene. The CDR3 is 15 residues long. CDR3 sequence: CASSVYGGSENEQYF. In DNA, the CDR3 is TGTGCCAGCAGCGTATACGGGGGGTCTGAAAACGAGCAGTACTTC.

The sample holds many counts of this clonotype. The J gene is TRBJ1-5, the V gene TRBV10-1; D is unresolved. CDR3 length: 15 residues. V was trimmed by 2 bases and J by 3 bases, leaving 11 bases between them. Germline V gene sequence: CDR1 WNHNN, CDR2 SYGVQD (reference sequence). Here the CDR3 reads CASSELLRVNQPQHF. CDR3 coding DNA: TGCGCCAGCAGTGAGCTTTTGCGGGTCAATCAGCCCCAGCATTTT.

This clonotype has a count of ten or more. The chain is built from TRBV28 and TRBJ2-1; 8 bases fit TRBD2. Germline lookup yields CDR1 MDHEN and CDR2 SYDVKM. V shed 5 bases, J shed 12 bases, and the junction held 9 bases outside the gene matches. The CDR3 is made up of 13 amino acids. DNA of the CDR3: TGTGCCAGCAGTCTCTCGGGGAGCGGGAGGCAGTTCTTC. Translating gives CASSLSGSGRQFF.

This clonotype occurred many times. The chain carries TRBV12-3 or TRBV12-4 and TRBJ2-1, with a possible D match to TRBD2 (5 bases). CDR3 length equals 14 residues. The V and J ends lost 8 bases and 6 bases respectively, with 17 bases between them. This CDR3 reads CASAPGSSINEQFF. Here the CDR3 DNA reads TGTGCCAGCGCCCCGGGGAGTTCAATCAATGAGCAGTTCTTC.

This clonotype has more than one count but fewer than ten. The chain has TRBV3-1 and TRBJ2-2; D may be TRBD2 (5 bases). Per germline, CDR1 LGHDT and CDR2 YNNKEL (reference sequence). This CDR3 is 20 amino acids long. Deletions cut 2 bases from V and 2 bases from J, with 24 bases between. CDR3 DNA: TGTGCCAGCAGCCAACGTCTTATAACTAGTATTCGCCATAACACCGGGGAGCTGTTTTTT. This translates into CASSQRLITSIRHNTGELFF.

This clonotype was counted a few times. The V call is TRBV11-2, the J call TRBJ2-1, with TRBD2 matching over 10 bases. With V trimmed by 0 bases and J by 4 bases, 15 bases remained unmatched. The CDR3 is 20 residues long. CDR1 and CDR2 (germline): SGHAT, FQNNGV. The CDR3 nucleotides read TGTGCCAGCAGCTTAGAGTGGACAGATGCATTAGCGGGAGGATACAATGAGCAGTTCTTC. Amino acid sequence: CASSLEWTDALAGGYNEQFF.

This clonotype was seen a handful of times. The chain combines TRBV5-1 with TRBJ2-2; TRBD2 agrees at 8 bases. Germline V gives CDR1 SGHRS, CDR2 YFSETQ. The V segment lost 3 bases and the J segment 5 bases; nucleotides outside the gene matches: 6. This CDR3 comprises 15 residues. CDR3 residues: CASSWSGGGTGELFF. The CDR3 bases are TGCGCCAGCAGCTGGAGCGGGGGCGGAACCGGGGAGCTGTTTTTT.

This clonotype has ten or more counts. One junction end disagrees with the germline gene, perhaps due to a read error. The J gene is TRBJ2-5, the V gene TRBV7-3; possibly TRBD1 or TRBD2 for D (5 bases each). CDR1 and CDR2 (germline): SGHTA, FQGTGA. The CDR3 contains 13 residues. CDR3: CASSSGPQGTQYF. In DNA, the CDR3 is TGTGCCAGCAGCTCGGGACCCCAAGGGACCCAGTACTTC.

This clonotype appeared a few times. This chain links TRBV20-1 with TRBJ2-5; 7 nucleotides line up with TRBD2. The CDR3 totals 14 residues. V trimming: 7 bases; J trimming: 7 bases; junction bases outside the gene matches: 15. CDR1 DFQATT and CDR2 SNEGSKA come from the germline V gene (reference sequence). CDR3 in amino acids: CSVGGGDQLLTQYF. In DNA form, the CDR3 reads TGCAGTGTTGGGGGGGGGGACCAACTCTTGACCCAGTACTTC.

The chain recombines TRBV3-1 with TRBJ2-2; a weak D match, TRBD2 (7 bases). The ends were cut back, 1 base at V and 5 bases at J, with 14 bases in the middle. Germline CDR1 is LGHDT and CDR2 is YNNKEL (reference sequence). The CDR3 extends over 16 amino acids. The CDR3 DNA reads as TGTGCCAGCAGCCAAGTCCGAGGGGGGGGAACCGGGGAGCTGTTTTTT. Encoded protein: CASSQVRGGGTGELFF.

The table lists this clonotype with many counts. The genes are TRBV28 and TRBJ2-7, with D maybe TRBD2 (5 bases). Germline CDR1 is MDHEN and CDR2 is SYDVKM. The germline V and J ends were trimmed by 3 bases and 5 bases, with 17 bases remaining between them. The CDR3 contains 15 residues. The CDR3 sequence: CASSFRLAAGNEQYF. As DNA, the CDR3 is TGTGCCAGCAGTTTTCGGCTAGCTGCCGGGAACGAGCAGTACTTC.

Ten or more counts support this clonotype. The CDR3 is CASSLTRVTGAEAFF. The CDR3 bases are TGCGCCAGCAGCTTGACTCGGGTAACTGGAGCTGAAGCTTTCTTT. The gene calls are TRBV5-1 and TRBJ1-1; D not resolved. V lost 1 base and J 6 bases, leaving 16 bases between the germline ends. Germline V lookup: CDR1 SGHRS, CDR2 YFSETQ. The CDR3 length is 15 residues.

This clonotype has at least ten counts. V usage is TRBV3-1 and J usage is TRBJ2-7; no firm D call. Germline V CDR1 and CDR2: LGHDT, YNNKEL (reference sequence). The CDR3 length is 14 residues. V shed 2 bases and J shed 2 bases, with 10 bases lying between them. Here the CDR3 DNA reads TGTGCCAGCAGCCAAACACAGAACCCCTACGAGCAGTACTTC. Amino acid sequence: CASSQTQNPYEQYF.